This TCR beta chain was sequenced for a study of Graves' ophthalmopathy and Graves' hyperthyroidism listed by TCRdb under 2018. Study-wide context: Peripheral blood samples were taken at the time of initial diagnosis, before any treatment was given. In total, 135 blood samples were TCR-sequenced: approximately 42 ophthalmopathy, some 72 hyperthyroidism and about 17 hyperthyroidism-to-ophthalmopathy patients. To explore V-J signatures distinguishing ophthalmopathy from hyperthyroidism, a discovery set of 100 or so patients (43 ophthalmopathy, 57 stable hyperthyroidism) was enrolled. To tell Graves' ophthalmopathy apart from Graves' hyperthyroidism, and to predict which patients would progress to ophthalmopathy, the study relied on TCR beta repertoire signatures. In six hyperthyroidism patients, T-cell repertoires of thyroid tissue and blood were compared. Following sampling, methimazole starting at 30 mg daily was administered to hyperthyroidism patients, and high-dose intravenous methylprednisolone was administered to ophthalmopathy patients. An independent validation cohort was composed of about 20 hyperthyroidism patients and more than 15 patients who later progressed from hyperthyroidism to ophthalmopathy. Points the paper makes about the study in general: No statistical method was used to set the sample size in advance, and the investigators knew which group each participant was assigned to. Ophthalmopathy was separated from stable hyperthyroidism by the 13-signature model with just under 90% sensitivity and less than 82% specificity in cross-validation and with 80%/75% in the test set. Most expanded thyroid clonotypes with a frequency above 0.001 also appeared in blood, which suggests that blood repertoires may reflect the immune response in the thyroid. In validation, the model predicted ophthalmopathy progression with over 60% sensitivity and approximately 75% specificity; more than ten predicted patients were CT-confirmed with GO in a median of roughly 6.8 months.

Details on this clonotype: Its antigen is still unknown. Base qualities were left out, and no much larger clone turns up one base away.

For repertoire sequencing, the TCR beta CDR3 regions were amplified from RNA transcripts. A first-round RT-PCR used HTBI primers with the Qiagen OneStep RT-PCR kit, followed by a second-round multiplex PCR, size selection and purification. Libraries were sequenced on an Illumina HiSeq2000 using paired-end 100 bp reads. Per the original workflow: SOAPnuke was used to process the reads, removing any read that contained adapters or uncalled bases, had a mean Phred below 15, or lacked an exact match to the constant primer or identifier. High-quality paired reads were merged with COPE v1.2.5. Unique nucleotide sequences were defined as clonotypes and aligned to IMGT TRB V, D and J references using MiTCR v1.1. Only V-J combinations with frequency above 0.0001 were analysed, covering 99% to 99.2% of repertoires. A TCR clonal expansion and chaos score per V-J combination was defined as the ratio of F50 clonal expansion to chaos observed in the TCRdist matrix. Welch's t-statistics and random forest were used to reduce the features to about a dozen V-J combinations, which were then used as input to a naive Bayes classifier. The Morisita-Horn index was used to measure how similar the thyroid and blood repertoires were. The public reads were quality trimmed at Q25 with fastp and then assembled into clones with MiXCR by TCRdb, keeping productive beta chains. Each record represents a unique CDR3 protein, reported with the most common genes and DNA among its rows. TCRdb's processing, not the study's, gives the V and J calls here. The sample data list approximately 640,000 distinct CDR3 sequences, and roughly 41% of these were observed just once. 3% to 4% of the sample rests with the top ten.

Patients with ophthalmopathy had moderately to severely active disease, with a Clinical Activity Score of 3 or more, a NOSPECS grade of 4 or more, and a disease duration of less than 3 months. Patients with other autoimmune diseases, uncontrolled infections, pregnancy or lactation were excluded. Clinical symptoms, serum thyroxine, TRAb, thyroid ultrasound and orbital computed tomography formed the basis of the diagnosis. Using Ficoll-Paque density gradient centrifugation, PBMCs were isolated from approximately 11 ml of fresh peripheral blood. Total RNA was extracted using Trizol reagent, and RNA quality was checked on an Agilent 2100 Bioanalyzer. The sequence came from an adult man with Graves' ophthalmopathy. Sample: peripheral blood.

The nucleotide sequence reads as follows: TGTGCTAGTGGTTTACTCGGGACAGCGAGGGCATCGGGGGCCAACGTCCTGACTTTC. Its translation is CASGLLGTARASGANVLTF. The sequence is built from TRBV12-5 and TRBJ2-6, with TRBD1 matching 7 junction bases. Reading the germline V gene gives CDR1 LGHNT and CDR2 FRNRAP. Here V drops 3 bases and J drops 4 bases, and the junction holds 15 bases not matched to any gene. There are 19 amino acids in the CDR3, from cysteine to phenylalanine inclusive. CDR3 DNA is the only sequence kept; it has 57 bases, read in frame from the first base.